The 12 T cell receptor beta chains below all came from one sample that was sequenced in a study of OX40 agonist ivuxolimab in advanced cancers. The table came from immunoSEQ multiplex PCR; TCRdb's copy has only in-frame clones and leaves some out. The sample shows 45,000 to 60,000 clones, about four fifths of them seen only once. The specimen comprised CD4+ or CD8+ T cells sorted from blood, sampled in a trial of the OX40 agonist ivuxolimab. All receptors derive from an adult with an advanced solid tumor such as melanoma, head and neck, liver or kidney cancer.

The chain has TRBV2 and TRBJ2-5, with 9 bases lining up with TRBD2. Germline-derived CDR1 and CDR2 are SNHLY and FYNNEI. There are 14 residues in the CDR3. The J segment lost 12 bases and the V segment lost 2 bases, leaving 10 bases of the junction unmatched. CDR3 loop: CASSEYISGGVKYF. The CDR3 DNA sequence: TGTGCCAGCAGTGAATATATTAGCGGGGGAGTTAAGTACTTC.

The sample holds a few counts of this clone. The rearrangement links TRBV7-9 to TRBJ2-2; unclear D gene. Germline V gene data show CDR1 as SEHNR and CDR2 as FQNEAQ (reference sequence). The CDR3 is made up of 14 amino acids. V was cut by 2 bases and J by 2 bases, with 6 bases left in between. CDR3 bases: TGTGCCAGCAGCTTAAATCTTAACACCGGGGAGCTGTTTTTT. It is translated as CASSLNLNTGELFF.

The CDR3 coding sequence is TGCGCCAGCAGCCAAGATATTAACCGGCTCGGACAGAGTAGTGTCTACGAGCAGTACTTC. Protein product: CASSQDINRLGQSSVYEQYF. This rearrangement joins TRBV4-1 to TRBJ2-7, with D tentatively TRBD1 (6 bases). The germline gives CDR1 MGHRA, CDR2 YSYEKL. The CDR3 spans 20 residues. V lost 0 bases, J lost 3 bases, and 27 bases lay in between.

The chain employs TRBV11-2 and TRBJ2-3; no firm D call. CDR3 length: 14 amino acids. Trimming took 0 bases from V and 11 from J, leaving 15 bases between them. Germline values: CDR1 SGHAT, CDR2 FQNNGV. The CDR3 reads CASSLDLGETQQYF. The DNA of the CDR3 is TGTGCCAGCAGCTTAGATCTTGGGGAAACGCAGCAGTATTTT.

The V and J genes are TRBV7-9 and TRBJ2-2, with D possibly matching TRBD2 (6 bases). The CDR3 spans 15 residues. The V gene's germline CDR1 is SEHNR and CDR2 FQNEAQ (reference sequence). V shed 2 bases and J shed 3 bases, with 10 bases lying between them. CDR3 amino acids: CASSLKGGDTGELFF. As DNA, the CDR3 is TGTGCCAGCAGCTTAAAGGGCGGGGACACCGGGGAGCTGTTTTTT.

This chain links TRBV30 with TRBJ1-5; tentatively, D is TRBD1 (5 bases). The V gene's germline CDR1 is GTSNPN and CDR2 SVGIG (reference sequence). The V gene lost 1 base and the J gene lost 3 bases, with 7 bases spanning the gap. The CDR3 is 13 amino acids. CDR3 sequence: CAWSGQYNQPQHF. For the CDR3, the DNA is TGTGCCTGGAGTGGACAGTACAATCAGCCCCAGCATTTT.

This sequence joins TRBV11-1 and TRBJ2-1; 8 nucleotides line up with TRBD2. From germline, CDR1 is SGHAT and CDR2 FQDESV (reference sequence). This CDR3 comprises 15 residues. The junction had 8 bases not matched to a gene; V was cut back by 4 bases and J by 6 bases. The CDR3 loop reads CASSWTGTRANEQFF. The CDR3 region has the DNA TGTGCCAGCAGCTGGACCGGGACTAGAGCCAATGAGCAGTTCTTC.

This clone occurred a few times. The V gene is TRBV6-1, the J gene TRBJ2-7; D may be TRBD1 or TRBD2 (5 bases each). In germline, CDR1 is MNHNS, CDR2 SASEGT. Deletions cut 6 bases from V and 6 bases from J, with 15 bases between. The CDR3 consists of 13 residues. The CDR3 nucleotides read TGTGCCAGCAGCACGGGACCCATACGCGAGCAGTACTTC. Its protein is CASSTGPIREQYF.

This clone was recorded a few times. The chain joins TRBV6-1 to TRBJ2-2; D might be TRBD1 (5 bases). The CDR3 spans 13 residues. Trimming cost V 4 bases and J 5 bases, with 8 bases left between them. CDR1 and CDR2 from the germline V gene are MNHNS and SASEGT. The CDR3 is CASSVQGTGELFF. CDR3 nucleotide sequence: TGTGCCAGCAGTGTCCAGGGAACCGGGGAGCTGTTTTTT.

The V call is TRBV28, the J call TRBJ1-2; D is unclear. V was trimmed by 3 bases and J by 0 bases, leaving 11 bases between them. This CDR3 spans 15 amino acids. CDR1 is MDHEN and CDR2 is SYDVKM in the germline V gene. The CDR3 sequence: CASSLDQVTNYGYTF. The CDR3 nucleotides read TGTGCCAGCAGTTTGGATCAGGTCACTAACTATGGCTACACCTTC.

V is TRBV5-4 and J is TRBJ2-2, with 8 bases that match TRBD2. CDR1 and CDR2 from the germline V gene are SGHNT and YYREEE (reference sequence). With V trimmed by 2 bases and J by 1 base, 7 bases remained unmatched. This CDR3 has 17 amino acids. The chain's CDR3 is CASSLDPGLGNTGELFF. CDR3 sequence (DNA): TGTGCCAGCAGCTTAGACCCGGGACTAGGGAACACCGGGGAGCTGTTTTTT.

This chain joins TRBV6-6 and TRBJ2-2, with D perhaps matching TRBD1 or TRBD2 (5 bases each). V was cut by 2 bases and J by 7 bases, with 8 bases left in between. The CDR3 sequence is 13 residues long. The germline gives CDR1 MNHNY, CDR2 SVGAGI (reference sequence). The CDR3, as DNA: TGTGCCAGCAGTTACCTGGGGGTCGGGGAGCTGTTTTTT. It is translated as CASSYLGVGELFF.